These T cell receptor beta chains were read from a single sample in a study of radiotherapy plus CTLA-4 blockade in lung cancer. The repertoire was sequenced with immunoSEQ multiplex PCR; TCRdb's copy has only in-frame clones and lacks some. The repertoire holds roughly 100,000 clones, with 82% as singletons. The sample in question was peripheral blood, obtained from a patient treated with radiotherapy plus ipilimumab. All receptors come from a human donor with non-small cell lung cancer who had a partial response to radiotherapy plus ipilimumab. CDR3s include the opening cysteine and the closing phenylalanine or tryptophan. The D gene is left open where the match is weak. Size is stated for part of the rows, as once, few or many counts, or as a class when the clone is expanded.

TRBJ2-3 . TRBV5-4 TRBD2 TGTGCCAGCAGCCAGAGCGGGGGCACAGATACGCAGTATTTT CASSQSGGTDTQYF
TRBJ2-5 . TRBV7-3 TRBD2 TGTGCCAGCAGCCCGCGGGGAGGGGAGACCCAGTACTTC CASSPRGGETQYF
TRBJ2-3 . TRBV6-1 . TGTGCCAGCAGCCTCGACCGGGCAGATACGCAGTATTTT CASSLDRADTQYF
TRBJ2-5 . TRBV5-1 TRBD1 TGCGCCAGCAGCTCCCGGGACAGGGGTGGGGAGACCCAGTACTTC CASSSRDRGGETQYF
TRBJ2-2 . TRBV2 . TGTGCCAGCATTCACGAGATAAACACCGGGGAGCTGTTTTTT CASIHEINTGELFF
TRBJ1-6 . TRBV25-1 . TGTGCCAGCGCCAGCCTGACAGACCTCCACTTT CASASLTDLHF
TRBJ1-1 . TRBV7-9 TRBD1 TGTGCCAGCAGCTTAATCCCAGGGGGAAACACTGAAGCTTTCTTT CASSLIPGGNTEAFF
TRBJ2-7 . TRBV6-5 . TGTGCCAGCACCCTTAGCGGCAGCTCCTACGAGCAGTACTTC CASTLSGSSYEQYF
TRBJ2-1 . TRBV5-1 TRBD1 TGCGCCAGCAGCTTCGGGACAGGGGGACGTAATGAGCAGTTCTTC CASSFGTGGRNEQFF
TRBJ2-2 . TRBV5-4 . TGTGCCAGCAGCTTCAGGGTGGCAACCTCGTTGAACACCGGGGAGCTGTTTTTT CASSFRVATSLNTGELFF
TRBJ2-7 . TRBV7-9 TRBD2 TGTGCCAGCAGTGGGGAGAGGGGACTACTCTACGAGCAGTACTTC CASSGERGLLYEQYF
TRBJ2-2 once TRBV7-2 . TGTGCCAGCAGCGGACGGACAGCAAACACCGGGGAGCTGTTTTTT CASSGRTANTGELFF
TRBJ2-7 . TRBV2 . TGTGCCAGCGGTCTGATTAGCGGTTCCTACGAGCAGTACTTC CASGLISGSYEQYF
TRBJ2-3 . TRBV27 TRBD1 TGTGCCAGCAGTCCCACCCAGGGGGCGAGGAGGCAGTATTTT CASSPTQGARRQYF
TRBJ2-5 . TRBV4-1 TRBD1 TGCGCCAGCAGACCCCGGGACAGGGCACAAGAGACCCAGTACTTC CASRPRDRAQETQYF
TRBJ2-1 . TRBV5-1 TRBD2 TGCGCCAGCAGCTTGAGCAGCGGGAGGGCCTGGGGGAATGAGCAGTTCTTC CASSLSSGRAWGNEQFF
TRBJ2-2 . TRBV18 TRBD2 TGTGCCAGCTCACCAGCGGGAGGAAGAACCGGGGAGCTGTTTTTT CASSPAGGRTGELFF
TRBJ1-1 . TRBV28 . TGTGCCAGCGGGCCAGGGGCTATGAACACTGAAGCTTTCTTT CASGPGAMNTEAFF
TRBJ1-2 . TRBV7-8 TRBD1 TGTGCCAGCAGCCAAACTGAGACCGGGACAGGGGGCGCGAACTATGGCTACACCTTC CASSQTETGTGGANYGYTF
TRBJ1-5 once TRBV28 . TGTGCCAGCAGTTTGAGGTGGGAGTGGCATTTT CASSLRWEWHF
TRBJ2-7 . TRBV6-5 TRBD1 TGTGCCAGCTGGACAGGGGTCCACGAGCAGTACTTC CASWTGVHEQYF
TRBJ2-3 . TRBV28 TRBD1 TGTGCCAGCAGCACAGGGGGTAAATCAGATACGCAGTATTTT CASSTGGKSDTQYF
TRBJ2-7 . TRBV6-5 . TGTGCCAGCAAGGACTCCAGCTCCTACGAGCAGTACTTC CASKDSSSYEQYF
TRBJ2-7 once TRBV19 . TGTGCCAGTAGTCCAGAGAACCTGCACAGGGACGAGCAGTACTTC CASSPENLHRDEQYF
TRBJ2-7 . TRBV27 . TGTGCCAGCAGTTTAACAGACACCTACGAGCAGTACTTC CASSLTDTYEQYF
TRBJ1-1 . TRBV19 . TGTGCCAGTAGTATTAGGAGTATGAACACTGAAGCTTTCTTT CASSIRSMNTEAFF
TRBJ2-2 . TRBV28 TRBD2 TGTGCCAGCAGCCCTAGCGGTTACACCGGGGAGCTGTTTTTT CASSPSGYTGELFF
TRBJ2-7 . TRBV18 . TGTGCCACCGCGGGAAGCGACTACGAGCAGTACTTC CATAGSDYEQYF
TRBJ1-1 . TRBV19 . TGTGCCAGTAGTCTCGACACTGAAGCTTTCTTT CASSLDTEAFF
TRBJ1-1 . TRBV5-1 . TGCGCCAGACCTTATGCGGACACTGAAGCTTTCTTT CARPYADTEAFF
TRBJ1-5 . TRBV19 TRBD1 TGTGCCAGTAGGGGTGGACAGGGCGCTCCCCGATATAGCAATCAGCCCCAGCATTTT CASRGGQGAPRYSNQPQHF
TRBJ2-7 . TRBV2 . TGTGCCAGCAGTGTTCCGTTGCGGGGCGGTACCCACTACGAGCAGTACTTC CASSVPLRGGTHYEQYF
TRBJ2-3 once TRBV10-1 TRBD2 TGCGCCAGCCTCTCCGGGACTAGCGGGAGAGGGGGCACAGATACGCAGTATTTT CASLSGTSGRGGTDTQYF
TRBJ1-2 . TRBV19 . TGTGCCGCCAGAGAGCAGGGTAGTTATGGCTACACCTTC CAAREQGSYGYTF
TRBJ1-3 . TRBV11-2 . TGTGCCAGCAGCATGGGCCCCGGCCCTGGAAACACCATATATTTT CASSMGPGPGNTIYF
TRBJ1-5 . TRBV6-4 TRBD1 TGTGCCAGCAGCCCGACAGGGGGCAGGGATCAGCCCCAGCATTTT CASSPTGGRDQPQHF
TRBJ2-5 . TRBV19 TRBD1 TGTGCCAGTAGTCCTGGGGACAGGGGGCGTCGGGAGACCCAGTACTTC CASSPGDRGRRETQYF
TRBJ2-1 . TRBV6-5 . TGTGCCAGCAGCCCCGGGAGAAACAATGAGCAGTTCTTC CASSPGRNNEQFF
TRBJ1-1 . TRBV19 . TGTGCCAGTAGTATAGTCAGGACGGGAAGCGGAGCTTTCTTT CASSIVRTGSGAFF
TRBJ2-7 . TRBV15 . TGTGCCACCAGCCCGGAGGTAGCGGCCCTCCACGAGCAGTACTTC CATSPEVAALHEQYF
TRBJ2-1 . TRBV9 TRBD2 TGTGCCAGCAGCGGTCCGGGACTAGCGCCCAATGAGCAGTTCTTC CASSGPGLAPNEQFF
TRBJ1-3 . TRBV7-8 . TGTGCCAGCAGCTTCGACAGGCGTTTGGACACCATATATTTT CASSFDRRLDTIYF
TRBJ2-5 few TRBV6-5 TRBD1 TGTGCCAGCAGCCCCCGGACAGGGGGATCAGAGACCCAGTACTTC CASSPRTGGSETQYF
TRBJ1-4 few TRBV4-1 . TGCGCCAGCAGCCAAGCGGGTATACTCTCAACTAATGAAAAACTGTTTTTT CASSQAGILSTNEKLFF
TRBJ1-2 . TRBV2 TRBD1 TGTGCCAGCAACCCGACAGGGAACTATGGCTACACCTTC CASNPTGNYGYTF
TRBJ2-7 . TRBV2 TRBD2 TGTGCCAGCAGTGGACTAGCGGGAGACGAGCAGTACTTC CASSGLAGDEQYF
TRBJ2-7 . TRBV6-6 . TGTGCCAGCAACGGGGCGACGGCGGGAGAGCAGTACTTC CASNGATAGEQYF
TRBJ2-1 . TRBV4-2 . TGTGCCAGCAGCCAAGGTGCTACCGTCGATGAGCAGTTCTTC CASSQGATVDEQFF
TRBJ2-2 . TRBV6-1 . TGTGCCAGCAGTGAAGTGCCAGGGTACACCGGGGAGCTGTTTTTT CASSEVPGYTGELFF
TRBJ1-5 few TRBV28 TRBD1 TGTGCCAGCAGTTTATACGGGACAGGGAATCAGCCCCAGCATTTT CASSLYGTGNQPQHF
TRBJ2-2 . TRBV5-1 TRBD1 TGCGCCAGCAGCACCGGACAGGGGGACACCGGGGAGCTGTTTTTT CASSTGQGDTGELFF
TRBJ1-1 once TRBV7-3 TRBD1 TGTGCCAGCAGCCCTAGGGACAGCCCGAACACTGAAGCTTTCTTT CASSPRDSPNTEAFF
TRBJ2-5 . TRBV7-3 . TGTGCCAGCAGCCGGGGAGTGCAAGAGACCCAGTACTTC CASSRGVQETQYF
TRBJ1-1 . TRBV5-1 . TGCGCCAGCAGCCGGGACATGGGGTCGGCCACTGAAGCTTTCTTT CASSRDMGSATEAFF
TRBJ2-7 . TRBV10-3 TRBD2 TGTGCCATCAGTGGGGGGAGGGACGAGCAGTACTTC CAISGGRDEQYF
TRBJ2-7 . TRBV5-1 TRBD2 TGCGCCAGCAGCGGCACTAGCGGGAACTACGAGCAGTACTTC CASSGTSGNYEQYF
TRBJ2-2 . TRBV5-1 . TGCGCCAGCAGCGTATCGTTGACCGGGGAGCTGTTTTTT CASSVSLTGELFF
TRBJ2-1 . TRBV2 TRBD1 TGTGCCGGTGACAGGGGCGAGGGAAATGAGCAGTTCTTC CAGDRGEGNEQFF